These T cell receptor beta chains were read from a single sample in a study of T cells after yellow fever vaccination. From the 5' RACE reads, TCRdb called clonotypes with MiXCR, one entry per CDR3 protein. This table has a few hundred thousand distinct CDR3 sequences, around 10% appearing once. The source material was CD4+ T cells sorted from PBMCs, sampled 5 days after the yellow fever booster vaccination. Every receptor here comes from a man younger than 30 who received the YFV17D yellow fever vaccine. Each CDR3 is given with its conserved first and last residue. Fields, in order: V gene, clone size, D gene, J gene, CDR3 protein, CDR3 DNA. A D gene is named only where the DNA matches it firmly. Size tells how often a clone was seen (once, few, many) or the class of an expanded clone, and some rows leave it out.

TRBV7-8	-	-	TRBJ1-5	CASSRRGWTENQPQHF	TGTGCCAGCAGCCGTCGTGGTTGGACGGAGAATCAGCCCCAGCATTTT
TRBV5-1	-	TRBD2	TRBJ2-3	CASSFAILAGGTDTQYF	TGCGCCAGCAGCTTTGCGATTCTAGCGGGGGGTACAGATACGCAGTATTTT
TRBV3-1	many	TRBD1	TRBJ2-1	CASSQGQGYEQFF	TGTGCCAGCAGCCAAGGACAGGGGTATGAGCAGTTCTTC
TRBV24-1	-	-	TRBJ2-2	CATSDSGATGELFF	TGTGCCACCAGTGATTCAGGGGCGACCGGGGAGCTGTTTTTT
TRBV7-2	many	TRBD2	TRBJ2-1	CASSSLGTSGVTYNEQFF	TGTGCCAGCAGCTCCCTTGGGACTAGCGGGGTAACCTACAATGAGCAGTTCTTC
TRBV7-2	-	TRBD2	TRBJ2-3	CASSWTVAGASTDTQYF	TGTGCCAGCAGCTGGACCGTAGCGGGGGCTAGCACAGATACGCAGTATTTT
TRBV24-1	many	-	TRBJ2-3	CATSDRQTDTQYF	TGTGCCACCAGTGATCGACAGACAGATACGCAGTATTTT
TRBV5-1	few	-	TRBJ2-3	CASSPGASTDTQYF	TGCGCCAGCAGCCCTGGGGCTAGCACAGATACGCAGTATTTT
TRBV6-6	-	-	TRBJ1-5	CASTGRAGLNQPQHF	TGTGCCAGCACCGGAAGGGCCGGGTTGAATCAGCCCCAGCATTTT
TRBV4-2	-	TRBD2	TRBJ2-5	CASSQSRTSGGQETQYF	TGTGCCAGCAGCCAATCAAGGACTAGCGGGGGGCAAGAGACCCAGTACTTC
TRBV19	few	-	TRBJ1-1	CASSPQEAFF	TGTGCCAGTAGTCCCCAGGAAGCTTTCTTT
TRBV5-4	many	-	TRBJ2-1	CASSLFEEQFF	TGTGCCAGCAGCTTGTTTGAGGAGCAGTTCTTC
TRBV20-1	-	-	TRBJ2-3	CSARGYGGPGTVTQYF	TGCAGTGCTAGGGGATATGGGGGGCCTGGCACAGTTACGCAGTATTTT
TRBV18	many	-	TRBJ2-1	CASSPYSNEQFF	TGTGCCAGCTCACCATACAGCAATGAGCAGTTCTTC
TRBV9	-	-	TRBJ2-2	CASSEQGYTGELFF	TGTGCCAGCAGCGAGCAGGGGTACACCGGGGAGCTGTTTTTT
TRBV6-2/TRBV6-3	-	-	TRBJ1-1	CASRSPGRKNTEAFF	TGTGCCAGCAGATCCCCGGGACGGAAGAACACTGAAGCTTTCTTT
TRBV24-1	few	-	TRBJ2-1	CATSDFSSGNEQFF	TGTGCCACCAGTGATTTCTCCAGCGGCAATGAGCAGTTCTTC
TRBV7-8	-	-	TRBJ2-5	CASSSYRDNQETQYF	TGTGCCAGCAGCTCTTACCGGGACAACCAAGAGACCCAGTACTTC
TRBV19	few	-	TRBJ1-1	CASSVIGDTEAFF	TGTGCCAGTAGTGTGATTGGAGACACTGAAGCTTTCTTT
TRBV7-2	-	TRBD1	TRBJ1-5	CASSTGQAISNQPQHF	TGTGCCAGCAGCACCGGACAGGCGATTAGCAATCAGCCCCAGCATTTT